The rows below give T cell receptor beta chains drawn from one sample of a study of identical twins. TCRdb analysed the 5' RACE reads with MiXCR anew, one entry per CDR3 protein. The table records around 650,000 distinct CDR3 sequences, about 7% of them present only once. These data were likewise used in another study, on yellow fever vaccine responses in identical twins.

The sequencing sample was made of PBMCs. The origin of the receptors is a woman younger than 35 in good health. CDR3s include the opening cysteine and the closing phenylalanine or tryptophan. Fields, in order: CDR3 protein, clone size, V gene. Part of the rows lack a size; the others show once, few, many or a class for expanded clones.

CSVEFILGLGRGEQYF,few,TRBV29-1
CASSQGFTSNTGELFF,.,TRBV3-1
CASSGSGQNTLGYTF,.,TRBV9
CASSLDRTGSDTQYF,many,TRBV11-2
CASSYEASKAFF,.,TRBV5-5
CAIMGTGLNTEAFF,few,TRBV10-3
CASSRPGHLGGYTF,.,TRBV27
CASSRDTGANVLTF,few,TRBV10-2
CASSFQGTFRSYNEQFF,few,TRBV12-3/TRBV12-4
CASSSQGSGYGYTF,.,TRBV11-2
CASTRAGGGETQYF,few,TRBV12-3/TRBV12-4
CSAAGETQYF,few,TRBV20-1
CSVGTRNTGELFF,.,TRBV29-1
CSATRRNTGELFF,few,TRBV20-1
CASSTLGVDGELFF,.,TRBV7-9
CAISEVGGPSSGANVLTF,many,TRBV10-3
CASSRDYTNTGELFF,few,TRBV6-1
CASSGPTGTGHGEQYF,few,TRBV2
CASSHDSQETQYF,few,TRBV6-1
CASGNSAPSSSYGYTF,many,TRBV12-3/TRBV12-4
CATSDLNPGTDTQYF,few,TRBV24-1
CSARDARGSGGNTGELFF,few,TRBV20-1
CASSRALGEETQYF,few,TRBV13
CASSVASGSGNEQFF,few,TRBV9
CASSLPPRHKDTGELFF,.,TRBV12-3/TRBV12-4
CSARRLAGGEQFF,.,TRBV20-1
CASSPGTLVSKNIQYF,few,TRBV9
CASLGQGNSPLHF,many,TRBV12-3/TRBV12-4
CASSLISDRLTGELFF,few,TRBV12-3/TRBV12-4
CASSQSTTISPYNEQFF,.,TRBV16
CSAPGLLQETQYF,few,TRBV20-1
CASLQGLGDTGELFF,.,TRBV7-9
CSASWFGTIQETQYF,many,TRBV20-1
CASSLTLFERGDTQYF,few,TRBV7-8
CASTQGDWVHNEQFF,many,TRBV27
CASSYRDSTVSGRSEQFF,few,TRBV5-6
CASSRNIPEQYF,.,TRBV7-2
CASSYRGGNHPGTDTQYF,.,TRBV6-5
CASSKDLTGELFF,.,TRBV7-9
CASSLDQHTVEAFF,many,TRBV5-5
CAIMGGRLTGELFF,many,TRBV6-1
CASSQGLRDPISPLHF,many,TRBV4-1
CASSLEGLGNSPLHF,few,TRBV5-1
CASSWDEGGYEQYF,many,TRBV6-2/TRBV6-3
CASSVFRDRVSETQYF,.,TRBV7-6
CASSLRDWSYEQYF,few,TRBV9
CATSSVLEQFF,many,TRBV15
CASSKELGVRTPGSCFF,many,TRBV21-1